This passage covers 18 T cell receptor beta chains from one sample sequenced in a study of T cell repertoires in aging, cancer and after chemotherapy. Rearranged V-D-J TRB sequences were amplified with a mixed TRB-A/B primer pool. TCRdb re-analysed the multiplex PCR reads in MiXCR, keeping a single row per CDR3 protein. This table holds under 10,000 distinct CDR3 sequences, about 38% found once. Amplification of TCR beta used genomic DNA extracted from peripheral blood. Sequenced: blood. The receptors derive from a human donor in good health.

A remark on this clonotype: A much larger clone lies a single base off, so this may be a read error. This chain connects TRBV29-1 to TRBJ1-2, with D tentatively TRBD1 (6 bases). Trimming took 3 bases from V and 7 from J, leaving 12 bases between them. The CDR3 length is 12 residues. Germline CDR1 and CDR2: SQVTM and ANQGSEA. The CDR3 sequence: CSVDRDTCGYTF. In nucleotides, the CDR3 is TGCAGCGTTGACCGGGACACCTGTGGCTACACCTTC.

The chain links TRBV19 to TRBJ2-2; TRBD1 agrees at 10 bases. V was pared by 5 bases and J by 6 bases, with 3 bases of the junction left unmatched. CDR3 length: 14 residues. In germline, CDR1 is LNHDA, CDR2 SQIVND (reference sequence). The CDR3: CASSRTGGSGELFF. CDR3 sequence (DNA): TGTGCCAGTAGTCGGACAGGGGGGTCCGGGGAGCTGTTTTTT.

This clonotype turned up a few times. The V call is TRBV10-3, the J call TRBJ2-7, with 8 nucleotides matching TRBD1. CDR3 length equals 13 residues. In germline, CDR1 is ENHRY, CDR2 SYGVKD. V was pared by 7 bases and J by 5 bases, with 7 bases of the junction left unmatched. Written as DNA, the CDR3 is TGTGCCATCACCGTTGGACAGGGCAACGAGCAGTACTTC. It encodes CAITVGQGNEQYF.

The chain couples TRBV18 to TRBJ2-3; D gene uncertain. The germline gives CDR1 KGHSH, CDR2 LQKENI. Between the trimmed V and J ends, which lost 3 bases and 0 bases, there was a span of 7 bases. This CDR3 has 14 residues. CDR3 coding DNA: TGTGCCAGCTCACCTCGGCGCAGCACAGATACGCAGTATTTT. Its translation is CASSPRRSTDTQYF.

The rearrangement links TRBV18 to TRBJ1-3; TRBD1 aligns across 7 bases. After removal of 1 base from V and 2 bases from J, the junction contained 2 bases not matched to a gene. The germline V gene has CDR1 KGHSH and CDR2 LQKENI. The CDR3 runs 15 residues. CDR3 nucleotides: TGTGCCAGCTCACCACTCGGGACAGCTGGAAACACCATATATTTT. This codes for CASSPLGTAGNTIYF.

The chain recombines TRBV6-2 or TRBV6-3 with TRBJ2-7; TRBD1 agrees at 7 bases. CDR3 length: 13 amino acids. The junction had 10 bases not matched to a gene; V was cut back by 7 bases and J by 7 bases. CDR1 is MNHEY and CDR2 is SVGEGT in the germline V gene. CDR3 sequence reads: CASKDTGDREQYF. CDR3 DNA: TGTGCCAGCAAAGACACAGGGGATCGGGAGCAGTACTTC.

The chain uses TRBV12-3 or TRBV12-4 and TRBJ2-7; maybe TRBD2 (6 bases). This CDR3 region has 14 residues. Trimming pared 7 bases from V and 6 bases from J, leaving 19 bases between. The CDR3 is CASNLKGNSGEQYF. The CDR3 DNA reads TGTGCCAGCAACCTGAAGGGGAATAGCGGCGAGCAGTACTTC.

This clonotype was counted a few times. The CDR3 nucleotides read TGTGCCAGCAGTGAAGTAGCAGGAGAACAAGAGACCCAGTACTTC. It codes for CASSEVAGEQETQYF. The J gene is TRBJ2-5, the V gene TRBV6-1, with unresolved D. The germline V gene has CDR1 MNHNS and CDR2 SASEGT. V dropped 1 base and J dropped 2 bases, with 11 bases sitting between them. The CDR3 length is 15 residues.

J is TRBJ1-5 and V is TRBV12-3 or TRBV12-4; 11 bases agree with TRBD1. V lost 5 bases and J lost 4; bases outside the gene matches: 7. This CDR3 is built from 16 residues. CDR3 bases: TGTGCCAGCAGTCAGCGGGACAGGGGGTTGAATCAGCCCCAGCATTTT. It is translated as CASSQRDRGLNQPQHF.

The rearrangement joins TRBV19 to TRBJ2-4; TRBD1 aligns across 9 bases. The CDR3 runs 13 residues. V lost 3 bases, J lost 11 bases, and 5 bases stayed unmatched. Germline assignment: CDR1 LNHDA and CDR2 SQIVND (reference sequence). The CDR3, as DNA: TGTGCCAGTAGTATTGTACAGGGGGCCGTTCAGTACTTC. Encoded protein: CASSIVQGAVQYF.

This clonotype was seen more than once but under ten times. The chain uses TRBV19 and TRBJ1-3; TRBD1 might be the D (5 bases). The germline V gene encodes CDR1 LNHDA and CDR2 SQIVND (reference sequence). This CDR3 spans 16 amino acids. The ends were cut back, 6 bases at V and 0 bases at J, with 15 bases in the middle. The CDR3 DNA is TGTGCCAGTAGGGAGGAGGGGATCCTCTCTGGAAACACCATATATTTT. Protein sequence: CASREEGILSGNTIYF.

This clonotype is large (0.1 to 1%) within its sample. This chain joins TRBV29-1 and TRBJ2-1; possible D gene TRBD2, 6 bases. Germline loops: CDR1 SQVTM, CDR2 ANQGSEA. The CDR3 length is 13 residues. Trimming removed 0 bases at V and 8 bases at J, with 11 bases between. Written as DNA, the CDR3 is TGCAGCGTTGAAGATTCGGGGGACCATGAGCAGTTCTTC. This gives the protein CSVEDSGDHEQFF.

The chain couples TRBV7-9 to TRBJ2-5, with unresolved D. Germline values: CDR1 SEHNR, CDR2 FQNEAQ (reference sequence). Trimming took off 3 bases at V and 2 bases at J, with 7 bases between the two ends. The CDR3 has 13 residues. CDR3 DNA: TGTGCCAGCAGCTTTAACGCGCAAGAGACCCAGTACTTC. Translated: CASSFNAQETQYF.

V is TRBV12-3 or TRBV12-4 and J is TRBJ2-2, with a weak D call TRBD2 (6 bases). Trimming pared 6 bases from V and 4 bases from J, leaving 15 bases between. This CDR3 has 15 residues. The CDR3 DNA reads TGTGCCAGCAGCCCCCCCGGGACTCTCACCGGGGAGCTGTTTTTT. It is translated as CASSPPGTLTGELFF.

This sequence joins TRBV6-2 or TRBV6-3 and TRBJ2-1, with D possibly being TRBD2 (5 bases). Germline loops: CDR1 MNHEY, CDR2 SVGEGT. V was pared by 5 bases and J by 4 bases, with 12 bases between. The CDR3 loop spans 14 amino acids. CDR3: CASSPGVGYNEQFF. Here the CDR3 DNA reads TGTGCCAGCAGTCCCGGGGTGGGGTACAATGAGCAGTTCTTC.

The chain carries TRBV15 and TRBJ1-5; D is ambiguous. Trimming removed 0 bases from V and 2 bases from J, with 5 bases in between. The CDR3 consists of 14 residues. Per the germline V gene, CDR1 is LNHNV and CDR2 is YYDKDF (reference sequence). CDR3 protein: CATSRDLGNQPQHF. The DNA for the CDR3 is TGTGCCACCAGCAGAGATTTAGGCAATCAGCCCCAGCATTTT.

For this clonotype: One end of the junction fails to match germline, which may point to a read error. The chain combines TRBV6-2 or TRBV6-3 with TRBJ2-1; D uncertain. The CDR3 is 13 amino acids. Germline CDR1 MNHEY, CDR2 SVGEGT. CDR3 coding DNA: TGTGCCAGCAGTTACTCAGGGTACAATGAGCAGATCTTC. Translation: CASSYSGYNEQIF.

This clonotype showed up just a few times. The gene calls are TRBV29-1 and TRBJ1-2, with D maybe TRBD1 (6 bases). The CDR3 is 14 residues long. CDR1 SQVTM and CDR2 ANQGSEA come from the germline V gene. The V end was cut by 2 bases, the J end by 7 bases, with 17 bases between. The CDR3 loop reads CSVEMRTAFTGYTF. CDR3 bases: TGCAGCGTTGAAATGCGGACAGCTTTTACTGGCTACACCTTC. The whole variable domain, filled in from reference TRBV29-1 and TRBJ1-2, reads SAVISQKPSRDICQRGTSLTIQCQVDSQVTMMFWYRQQPGQSLTLIATANQGSEATYESGFVIDKFPISRPNLTFSTLTVSNMSPEDSSIYLCSVEMRTAFTGYTFGSGTRLTVV.